This T cell receptor beta chain was retrieved from a study of blood T cell repertoires in COVID-19. At the level of the study: PBMCs, B-cell-depleted T cells, or T cells were the source of the cDNA or gDNA that made up the material.

Unmatched junction bases numbered 12, after V lost 5 bases and J lost 7 bases. The CDR3 covers 16 residues. Germline CDR1 and CDR2: PRHDT and FYEKMQ (reference sequence). Measured with immunoSEQ multiplex PCR; TCRdb has only the in-frame clones, and not every one. The sample lists tens of thousands of clones; nearly 90% were seen once. The TCR originated in a man aged 55 to 69 with active COVID-19. The chain employs TRBV13 and TRBJ1-2; 11 nucleotides agree with TRBD1. Sequencing used peripheral blood. This CDR3 reads CASSRYGQGAPGGYTF. CDR3 coding DNA: TGTGCCAGCAGCCGATACGGACAGGGGGCGCCAGGTGGCTACACCTTC.